This entry lists 14 T cell receptor beta chains sequenced from one sample in a study of T cells of healthy individuals. Each CDR3 protein gets one entry after TCRdb re-called the 5' RACE reads with MiXCR. The data hold 95,000 to 100,000 distinct CDR3 sequences, with 15% to 20% observed a single time. Source of these receptors: a human donor in good health.

This clonotype was counted many times. The J gene is TRBJ2-7, the V gene TRBV11-2, with D possibly called TRBD1 or TRBD2 (5 bases each). CDR1 SGHAT and CDR2 FQNNGV come from the germline V gene. This CDR3 spans 13 amino acids. V was trimmed by 4 bases and J by 8 bases, leaving 15 bases between them. CDR3 coding DNA: TGTGCCAGCAGCTCTTACTCGTCGGGGCAGCAGTACTTC. This sequence encodes CASSSYSSGQQYF.

The table lists this clonotype with a few counts. The chain is built from TRBV6-2 or TRBV6-3 and TRBJ1-6, with 7 bases lining up with TRBD1. CDR1 and CDR2 from the germline V gene are MNHEY and SVGEGT. V dropped 2 bases and J dropped 2; count of bases not matched to a gene: 0. The CDR3 runs 15 residues. CDR3 in amino acids: CASSYGTAYNSPLHF. The DNA for the CDR3 is TGTGCCAGCAGTTACGGGACAGCCTATAATTCACCCCTCCACTTT.

This clonotype appeared many times. The gene calls are TRBV4-1 and TRBJ1-6, with D possibly matching TRBD1 (6 bases). The germline V gene has CDR1 MGHRA and CDR2 YSYEKL. V was pared by 4 bases and J by 8 bases, with 21 bases between. The CDR3 runs to 17 residues. The CDR3, as DNA: TGCGCCAGCAGCCCAGAGGGGGGACTTGAGCTTGATTCACCCCTCCACTTT. As protein: CASSPEGGLELDSPLHF.

The chain combines TRBV7-8 with TRBJ1-5, with unresolved D. The CDR3 runs to 13 residues. The ends were cut back, 5 bases at V and 5 bases at J, with 10 bases in the middle. In germline, CDR1 is SGHVS, CDR2 FQNEAQ. CDR3: CASSLSMDQPQHF. CDR3 nucleotides: TGTGCCAGCAGCCTCTCAATGGATCAGCCCCAGCATTTT.

This clonotype was counted at least ten times. V is TRBV6-4 and J is TRBJ1-1; 7 nucleotides line up with TRBD1. Per the germline V gene, CDR1 is MRHNA and CDR2 is SNTAGT. V lost 4 bases and J lost 4; bases outside the gene matches: 6. The CDR3 runs to 14 residues. CDR3 loop: CASSGDRVATEAFF. The CDR3 DNA sequence: TGTGCCAGCAGTGGCGACAGGGTGGCCACTGAAGCTTTCTTT.

The chain couples TRBV20-1 to TRBJ2-5, with 10 bases that match TRBD2. Unmatched junction bases numbered 14, after V lost 2 bases and J lost 2 bases. CDR3 length equals 18 residues. Germline values: CDR1 DFQATT, CDR2 SNEGSKA (reference sequence). The CDR3 coding sequence is TGCAGTGCTAGAAACCCCCGTGAACTAGCGGGAATACAAGAGACCCAGTACTTC. Translated, it gives CSARNPRELAGIQETQYF.

This clonotype was counted between two and nine times. The V call is TRBV6-6, the J call TRBJ1-1; a possible D gene is TRBD1 (6 bases). The ends were cut back, 3 bases at V and 7 bases at J, with 18 bases in the middle. Germline V gene data show CDR1 as MNHNY and CDR2 as SVGAGI (reference sequence). The CDR3 totals 15 residues. The CDR3: CASSYTASGTNEAFF. The CDR3 DNA is TGTGCCAGCAGTTATACAGCCAGTGGGACAAATGAAGCTTTCTTT.

This clonotype occurred a few times. The chain recombines TRBV5-6 with TRBJ2-2; 9 bases are a match to TRBD1. CDR3 length equals 17 residues. V trimming: 2 bases; J trimming: 2 bases; junction bases outside the gene matches: 7. In germline, CDR1 is SGHDT, CDR2 YYEEEE. This CDR3 is CASSLWTGDLNTGELFF. In DNA, the CDR3 is TGTGCCAGCAGCTTATGGACAGGGGACTTAAACACCGGGGAGCTGTTTTTT.

This clonotype was recorded a few times. This rearrangement joins TRBV14 to TRBJ2-1; 12 nucleotides align to TRBD1. Germline assignment: CDR1 SGHDN and CDR2 FVKESK. The CDR3 covers 16 residues. The V gene end was trimmed by 4 bases and the J gene end by 9 bases; junction bases not matched to a gene: 10. This chain's CDR3 is CASSRTPGQGALEQFF. CDR3 sequence (DNA): TGTGCCAGCAGCCGCACCCCGGGACAGGGGGCGCTTGAGCAGTTCTTC.

The chain recombines TRBV4-1 with TRBJ2-7; D ambiguous. Between the trimmed V and J ends, which lost 0 bases and 2 bases, there was a span of 8 bases. The germline V gene encodes CDR1 MGHRA and CDR2 YSYEKL. The CDR3 is 14 amino acids. The DNA for the CDR3 is TGCGCCAGCAGCCAAGATCCTAGGACCTACGAGCAGTACTTC. Residues: CASSQDPRTYEQYF.

This clonotype has only a few counts. The chain combines TRBV4-3 with TRBJ1-2; a weak D match, TRBD1 (6 bases). CDR1 and CDR2 (germline): LGHNA, YSLEER. V was pared by 1 base and J by 4 bases, with 13 bases between. This CDR3 is built from 15 residues. The DNA for the CDR3 is TGCGCCAGCAGCCAAGCGCACAGGGAGGCCTATGGCTACACCTTC. It yields the protein CASSQAHREAYGYTF.

V usage is TRBV19 and J usage is TRBJ2-1; D is undetermined. The CDR3 sequence is 11 residues long. The germline CDR1 and CDR2 sequences are LNHDA and SQIVND (reference sequence). Between the trimmed V and J ends, which lost 3 bases and 4 bases, there was a span of 1 base. The CDR3 sequence: CASSMYNEQFF. In nucleotides, the CDR3 is TGTGCCAGTAGTATGTACAATGAGCAGTTCTTC.

The chain has TRBV5-4 and TRBJ2-3; D is unresolved. Germline V gene lookup returns CDR1 SGHNT and CDR2 YYREEE (reference sequence). Trimming removed 1 base from V and 4 bases from J, with 13 bases in between. CDR3 length: 15 amino acids. CDR3 protein: CASSLKARVADTQYF. The CDR3 DNA reads as TGTGCCAGCAGCTTGAAGGCTAGGGTCGCAGATACGCAGTATTTT. The full variable domain, completed using reference TRBV5-4 and TRBJ2-3, is ETGVTQSPTHLIKTRGQQVTLRCSSQSGHNTVSWYQQALGQGPQFIFQYYREEENGRGNFPPRFSGLQFPNYSSELNVNALELDDSALYLCASSLKARVADTQYFGPGTRLTVL.

In its sample, this clonotype was seen many times. The gene calls are TRBV7-8 and TRBJ2-1; D may be TRBD2 (6 bases). This CDR3 spans 12 amino acids. Germline CDR1 SGHVS, CDR2 FQNEAQ. Trimming shortened V by 2 bases and J by 8 bases, and 7 bases separated the two germline ends. The CDR3 reads CASSLTGDEQFF. DNA for the CDR3: TGTGCCAGCAGCTTAACGGGGGATGAGCAGTTCTTC.